One and the same sample provided the 11 T cell receptor beta chains below, sequenced in a study of T cells in Graves' hyperthyroidism and ophthalmopathy. There were TCR beta CDR3 regions amplified from RNA transcripts. Researchers ran a first-round RT-PCR on the TCR CDR3 using the HTBI primer set. MiXCR, run by TCRdb on the multiplex PCR reads, gives a single entry per CDR3 protein. The sample has nearly 750,000 distinct CDR3 sequences, just over 35% seen once. Input material: blood. These receptors were obtained from a woman in her thirties or forties with Graves' hyperthyroidism.

The rearrangement joins TRBV2 to TRBJ1-1; D ambiguous. The V end was cut by 8 bases, the J end by 1 base, with 11 bases between. This CDR3 region has 13 residues. Germline lookup yields CDR1 SNHLY and CDR2 FYNNEI. The CDR3 region is CASGGEANTEAFF. The CDR3 DNA reads TGTGCCAGCGGCGGGGAGGCGAACACTGAAGCTTTCTTT.

The chain carries TRBV24-1 and TRBJ1-2, with 8 bases fitting TRBD1. The V segment lost 2 bases and the J segment 4 bases; nucleotides outside the gene matches: 2. This CDR3 is 14 amino acids long. Germline assignment: CDR1 KGHDR and CDR2 SFDVKD. CDR3 nucleotides: TGTGCCACCAGTGATTCTCAGGGGGCCTATGGCTACACCTTC. It codes for CATSDSQGAYGYTF.

This clonotype was counted ten times or more. The V and J genes are TRBV12-3 or TRBV12-4 and TRBJ1-2, with a possible D match to TRBD1 (5 bases). The CDR3 has 14 amino acids. V dropped 1 base and J dropped 8 bases, with 14 bases sitting between them. The CDR3 DNA sequence: TGTGCCAGCAGTTTAGGGCAGGGTCACGAAGGCTACACCTTC. Its protein product is CASSLGQGHEGYTF.

This clonotype was counted at least ten times. The J gene is TRBJ1-2, the V gene TRBV10-2; no firm D call. Germline V gene lookup returns CDR1 WSHSY and CDR2 SAAADI. CDR3 length equals 12 residues. Trimming pared 3 bases from V and 5 bases from J, leaving 7 bases between. CDR3 in amino acids: CASSENPYGYTF. CDR3 nucleotide sequence: TGCGCCAGCAGTGAAAACCCATATGGCTACACCTTC.

There are many counts of this clonotype. The J gene is TRBJ1-3, the V gene TRBV14; D is possibly TRBD1 (5 bases). Germline V gives CDR1 SGHDN, CDR2 FVKESK. The CDR3 spans 14 residues. V was trimmed by 1 base and J by 1 base, leaving 5 bases between them. The CDR3 protein is CASSQGGSGNTIYF. The CDR3 region has the DNA TGTGCCAGCAGCCAAGGGGGGTCTGGAAACACCATATATTTT.

The chain couples TRBV4-3 to TRBJ1-5; no clear D gene. The CDR3 spans 15 residues. V lost 0 bases and J 4 bases, leaving 10 bases between the germline ends. Per the germline V gene, CDR1 is LGHNA and CDR2 is YSLEER. The DNA of the CDR3 is TGCGCCAGCAGCCAAGATCACGGACCAAATCAGCCCCAGCATTTT. It codes for CASSQDHGPNQPQHF.

This chain uses TRBV12-3 or TRBV12-4 with TRBJ1-3; D is perhaps TRBD1 (5 bases). Trimming removed 4 bases from V and 4 bases from J, with 14 bases in between. This CDR3 contains 15 residues. CDR3 protein: CASSSGPFDGNTIYF. The CDR3 DNA reads as TGTGCCAGCAGTTCGGGGCCATTCGACGGAAACACCATATATTTT.

This clonotype was seen more than once but under ten times. This sequence joins TRBV9 and TRBJ2-7, with 7 bases matching TRBD2. The junction had 8 bases not matched to a gene; V was cut back by 2 bases and J by 0 bases. Germline lookup yields CDR1 SGDLS and CDR2 YYNGEE. The CDR3 consists of 16 residues. The CDR3 DNA sequence: TGTGCCAGCAGCGTGGGGGGGGACGCCAGCTCCTACGAGCAGTACTTC. As protein: CASSVGGDASSYEQYF.

This chain links TRBV29-1 with TRBJ2-5; 14 positions agree with TRBD2. Unmatched junction bases numbered 10, after V lost 8 bases and J lost 5 bases. The germline V gene has CDR1 SQVTM and CDR2 ANQGSEA. This CDR3 has 15 amino acids. CDR3 DNA sequence: TGCAGCATTTCGACTAGCGGGGGGGCTTCGGAGACCCAGTACTTC. It codes for CSISTSGGASETQYF.

As to this clonotype: Being one base from a much bigger clone, this may be a read error. The J gene is TRBJ2-2, the V gene TRBV29-1; D is tentatively TRBD1 or TRBD2 (5 bases each). In germline, CDR1 is SQVTM, CDR2 ANQGSEA. This CDR3 has 12 residues. The chain's CDR3 is CSGQPDTGELLF. The CDR3 DNA sequence: TGCAGCGGACAGCCCGACACCGGGGAGCTGCTTTTT.

The rearrangement joins TRBV12-3 or TRBV12-4 to TRBJ1-1; possibly TRBD1 for D (5 bases). The CDR3 runs 13 residues. CDR3 coding DNA: TGTGCGACCCAGGGAGAACTGAACACTGAAGCTTTCTTT. Translation: CATQGELNTEAFF.